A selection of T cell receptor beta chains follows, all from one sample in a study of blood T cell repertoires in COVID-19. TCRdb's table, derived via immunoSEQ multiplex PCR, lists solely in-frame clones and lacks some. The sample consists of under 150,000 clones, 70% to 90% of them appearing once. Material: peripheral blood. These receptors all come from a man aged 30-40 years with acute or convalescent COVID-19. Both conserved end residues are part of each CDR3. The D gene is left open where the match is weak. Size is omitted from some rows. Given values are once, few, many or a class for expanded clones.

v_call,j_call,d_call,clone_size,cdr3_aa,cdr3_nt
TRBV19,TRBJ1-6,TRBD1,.,CASSIGTEGSPLHF,TGTGCCAGTAGTATTGGGACAGAAGGTTCACCCCTCCACTTT
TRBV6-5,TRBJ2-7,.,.,CASSYGRSGAEQYF,TGTGCCAGCAGTTACGGGAGATCAGGGGCCGAGCAGTACTTC
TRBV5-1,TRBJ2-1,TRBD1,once,CASSLVDRGYNEQFF,TGCGCCAGCAGCTTGGTGGACAGGGGATACAATGAGCAGTTCTTC
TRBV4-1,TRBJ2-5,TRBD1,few,CASSLGTGALETQYF,TGCGCCAGCAGCCTCGGGACAGGGGCCTTGGAGACCCAGTACTTC
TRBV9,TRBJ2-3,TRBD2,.,CASSVTSGDTDTQYF,TGTGCCAGCAGCGTTACTAGCGGAGACACAGATACGCAGTATTTT
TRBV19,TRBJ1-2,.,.,CASSMSGRDGYTF,TGTGCCAGTAGTATGTCAGGGAGGGATGGCTACACCTTC
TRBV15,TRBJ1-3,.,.,CATSRGDGLNTIYF,TGTGCCACCAGCAGAGGCGACGGACTAAACACCATATATTTT
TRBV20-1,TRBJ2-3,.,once,CSASGGGLSTDTQYF,TGCAGTGCTAGTGGCGGGGGCCTTTCCACAGATACGCAGTATTTT
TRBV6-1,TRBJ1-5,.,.,CASSEGLNNQPQHF,TGTGCCAGCAGTGAGGGACTGAACAATCAGCCCCAGCATTTT
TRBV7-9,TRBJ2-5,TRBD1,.,CASSLPGQQETQYF,TGTGCCAGCAGTCTACCGGGACAGCAAGAGACCCAGTACTTC
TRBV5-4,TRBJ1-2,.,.,CASSLEIGGSGYTF,TGTGCCAGCAGCTTGGAGATAGGAGGGAGTGGCTACACCTTC
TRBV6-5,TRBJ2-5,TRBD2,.,CAAGGLAAQETQYF,TGTGCCGCAGGGGGACTAGCGGCACAAGAGACCCAGTACTTC
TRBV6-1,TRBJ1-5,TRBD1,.,CASSEFGTGGALSQPQHF,TGTGCCAGCAGTGAGTTCGGGACAGGGGGCGCATTAAGTCAGCCCCAGCATTTT
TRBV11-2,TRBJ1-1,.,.,CASSRAGRLNTEAFF,TGTGCCAGCAGCCGTGCGGGACGGTTGAACACTGAAGCTTTCTTT
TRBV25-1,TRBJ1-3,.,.,CASSPAGVPSSGNTIYF,TGTGCCAGCAGTCCAGCCGGGGTACCAAGCTCTGGAAACACCATATATTTT
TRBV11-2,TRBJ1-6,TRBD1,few,CASSLPSDRLASPLHF,TGTGCCAGCAGCTTACCCTCGGACAGGTTGGCTTCACCCCTCCACTTT
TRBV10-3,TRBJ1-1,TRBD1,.,CAISESHRGRNTEAFF,TGTGCCATCAGTGAGTCGCACAGGGGGCGGAACACTGAAGCTTTCTTT
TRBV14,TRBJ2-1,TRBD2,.,CASSQTGTSGYNEQFF,TGTGCCAGCAGCCAAACCGGGACTAGCGGCTACAATGAGCAGTTCTTC
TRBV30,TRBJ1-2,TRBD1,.,CASTGSEGYTF,TGTGCCTCGACAGGGTCGGAAGGCTACACCTTC
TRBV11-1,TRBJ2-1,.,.,CASSLNGNHNEQFF,TGTGCCAGCAGCCTAAACGGGAACCACAATGAGCAGTTCTTC
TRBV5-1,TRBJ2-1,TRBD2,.,CASSLAGNDYNEQFF,TGCGCCAGCAGCTTAGCGGGAAACGACTACAATGAGCAGTTCTTC
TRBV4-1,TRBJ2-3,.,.,CASSQDLRQALTDTQYF,TGCGCCAGCAGCCAGGACCTAAGACAGGCTTTAACAGATACGCAGTATTTT
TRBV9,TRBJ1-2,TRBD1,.,CASSVATGGARGYTF,TGTGCCAGCAGCGTAGCGACAGGGGGCGCAAGGGGCTACACCTTC
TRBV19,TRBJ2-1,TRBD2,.,CASSIDHTSGGYNEQFF,TGTGCCAGTAGTATAGATCACACTAGCGGGGGGTACAATGAGCAGTTCTTC
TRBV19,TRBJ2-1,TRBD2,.,CASSMSGGTHYNEQFF,TGTGCCAGTAGTATGAGCGGGGGGACCCATTACAATGAGCAGTTCTTC
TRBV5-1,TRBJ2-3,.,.,CASSLEGGPTSTDTQYF,TGCGCCAGCAGCTTGGAAGGTGGGCCAACTAGCACAGATACGCAGTATTTT
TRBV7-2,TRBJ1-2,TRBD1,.,CASSFTGQEYGYTF,TGTGCCAGCAGCTTCACCGGACAGGAATATGGCTACACCTTC
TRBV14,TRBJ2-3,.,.,CASSQDQNTDTQYF,TGTGCCAGCAGCCAAGACCAGAACACAGATACGCAGTATTTT
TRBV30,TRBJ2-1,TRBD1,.,CAWTRTGDNEQFF,TGTGCCTGGACCCGGACAGGGGACAATGAGCAGTTCTTC
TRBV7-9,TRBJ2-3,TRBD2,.,CASSLLTSGSLPGTDTQYF,TGTGCCAGCAGCTTATTGACTAGCGGGAGCCTCCCTGGGACAGATACGCAGTATTTT
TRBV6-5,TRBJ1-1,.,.,CASRRGENTEAFF,TGTGCCAGCAGACGGGGGGAGAACACTGAAGCTTTCTTT
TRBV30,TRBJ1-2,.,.,CAWSATVGGRYTF,TGTGCCTGGAGTGCGACAGTTGGGGGCCGCTACACCTTC
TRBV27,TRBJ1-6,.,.,CASTSDEGGNSPLHF,TGTGCCAGCACCTCTGATGAGGGAGGGAATTCACCCCTCCACTTT
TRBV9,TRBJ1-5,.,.,CASSVDSDNQPQHF,TGTGCCAGCAGCGTAGATAGTGACAATCAGCCCCAGCATTTT
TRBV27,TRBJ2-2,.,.,CASSSPRNTGELFF,TGTGCCAGCAGTTCTCCCCGGAACACCGGGGAGCTGTTTTTT
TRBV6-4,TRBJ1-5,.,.,CASSADYSNQPQHF,TGTGCCAGCAGTGCCGACTATAGCAATCAGCCCCAGCATTTT
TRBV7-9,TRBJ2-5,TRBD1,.,CASSPQGETQYF,TGTGCCAGCAGTCCACAGGGGGAGACCCAGTACTTC
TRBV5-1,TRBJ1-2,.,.,CASSFGGGRQDNYGYTF,TGCGCCAGCAGCTTTGGGGGGGGCCGACAGGACAATTATGGCTACACCTTC
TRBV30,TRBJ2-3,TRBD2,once,CAWSLGASGVDTQYF,TGTGCCTGGAGCCTAGGGGCTAGCGGGGTAGATACGCAGTATTTT
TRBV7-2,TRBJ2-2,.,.,CASSPLAGELFF,TGTGCCAGCAGCCCATTAGCCGGGGAGCTGTTTTTT
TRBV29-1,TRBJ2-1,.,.,CSVAHAGTYNEQFF,TGCAGCGTTGCCCACGCGGGTACCTACAATGAGCAGTTCTTC